A selection of T cell receptor beta chains follows, all from one sample in a study of cytomegalovirus exposure and HLA in healthy donors. The assay was immunoSEQ multiplex PCR, and TCRdb's table has in-frame clones only and misses some. The sample shows 140,000 to 150,000 clones, around 75% of them seen only once. The specimen sequenced was PBMCs. These receptors all come from a young man in good health and CMV-seronegative. Both conserved end residues are part of each CDR3. Each record gives: V gene, clone size, J gene, D gene, CDR3 protein, CDR3 DNA. D genes are given only for firm matches. Size values are once, few and many counts, or a class for expanded clones, and some rows have none.

V: TRBV5-6; size: .; J: TRBJ2-1; D: TRBD1; CDR3: CASSFYTGGARDNEQFF; DNA: TGTGCCAGCAGCTTCTATACAGGGGGCGCGAGAGACAATGAGCAGTTCTTC
V: TRBV5-4; size: .; J: TRBJ2-5; D: TRBD2; CDR3: CASSEGASGGETQYF; DNA: TGTGCCAGCAGCGAGGGAGCTAGCGGGGGGGAGACCCAGTACTTC
V: TRBV9; size: .; J: TRBJ1-2; D: TRBD1; CDR3: CASSADRTGYYYGYTF; DNA: TGCGCCAGCAGCGCGGACAGGACAGGGTATTACTATGGCTACACCTTC
V: TRBV6-5; size: .; J: TRBJ2-7; D: .; CDR3: CASSSQLVTQPNEQYF; DNA: TGTGCCAGCAGTTCCCAACTAGTAACGCAGCCGAACGAGCAGTACTTC
V: TRBV6-1; size: .; J: TRBJ2-7; D: .; CDR3: CASTPLGQGRYEQYF; DNA: TGTGCCAGCACCCCCTTGGGGCAGGGCCGGTACGAGCAGTACTTC
V: TRBV11-3; size: .; J: TRBJ2-1; D: .; CDR3: CASSLDRQGYNEQFF; DNA: TGTGCCAGCAGCTTAGATCGGCAGGGCTACAATGAGCAGTTCTTC
V: TRBV7-8; size: .; J: TRBJ1-1; D: .; CDR3: CASSLTGNTEAFF; DNA: TGTGCCAGCAGCCTGACAGGGAACACTGAAGCTTTCTTT
V: TRBV11-2; size: .; J: TRBJ2-3; D: .; CDR3: CASSFSVPSTDTQYF; DNA: TGTGCCAGCAGCTTCTCAGTCCCAAGCACAGATACGCAGTATTTT
V: TRBV7-6; size: few; J: TRBJ2-5; D: .; CDR3: CASSSAGGAETQYF; DNA: TGTGCCAGCAGCTCGGCTGGGGGGGCAGAGACCCAGTACTTC
V: TRBV6-5; size: .; J: TRBJ2-3; D: .; CDR3: CASSFRRGTEDTQYF; DNA: TGTGCCAGCAGTTTTCGCAGGGGGACTGAAGATACGCAGTATTTT
V: TRBV7-9; size: .; J: TRBJ2-2; D: .; CDR3: CASSNVLTGELFF; DNA: TGTGCCAGCAGCAATGTGTTAACCGGGGAGCTGTTTTTT
V: TRBV29-1; size: .; J: TRBJ2-7; D: .; CDR3: CSVAVAGRHEQYF; DNA: TGCAGCGTTGCCGTCGCAGGGAGGCACGAGCAGTACTTC
V: TRBV6-6; size: .; J: TRBJ2-7; D: TRBD2; CDR3: CASTPRASGGYEQYF; DNA: TGTGCCAGCACCCCTAGGGCTAGCGGGGGCTACGAGCAGTACTTC
V: TRBV28; size: .; J: TRBJ2-7; D: TRBD1; CDR3: CASSFVGQVAYEQYF; DNA: TGTGCCAGCAGTTTCGTGGGACAGGTTGCCTACGAGCAGTACTTC
V: TRBV7-2; size: .; J: TRBJ2-2; D: .; CDR3: CASSFRGGEGGELFF; DNA: TGTGCCAGCAGCTTTCGCGGAGGAGAGGGCGGGGAGCTGTTTTTT
V: TRBV28; size: few; J: TRBJ1-3; D: .; CDR3: CASSPFAGSGNTIYF; DNA: TGTGCCAGCAGTCCCTTTGCAGGTTCTGGAAACACCATATATTTT
V: TRBV7-2; size: .; J: TRBJ1-4; D: .; CDR3: CASSLSAREKLFF; DNA: TGTGCCAGCAGCTTAAGCGCGAGGGAAAAACTGTTTTTT
V: TRBV5-1; size: .; J: TRBJ1-2; D: TRBD1; CDR3: CASSLTGANYGYTF; DNA: TGCGCCAGCAGCTTGACAGGGGCGAACTATGGCTACACCTTC
V: TRBV6-5; size: .; J: TRBJ2-3; D: .; CDR3: CASTPSALTDTQYF; DNA: TGTGCCAGCACCCCTAGCGCTTTGACAGATACGCAGTATTTT
V: TRBV10-3; size: once; J: TRBJ2-2; D: TRBD1; CDR3: CAISGRQGTGELFF; DNA: TGTGCCATCAGTGGACGACAGGGCACCGGGGAGCTGTTTTTT
V: TRBV6-1; size: .; J: TRBJ2-7; D: TRBD1; CDR3: CASSRDRGYYEQYF; DNA: TGTGCCAGCAGCCGGGACAGGGGGTACTACGAGCAGTACTTC
V: TRBV10-3; size: few; J: TRBJ2-7; D: .; CDR3: CAIIFFKQKAAYEQYF; DNA: TGTGCCATCATTTTTTTCAAGCAGAAGGCGGCATACGAGCAGTACTTC
V: TRBV7-9; size: .; J: TRBJ2-5; D: TRBD2; CDR3: CASSPGTSGRETQYF; DNA: TGTGCCAGCAGCCCCGGGACTAGCGGGAGAGAGACCCAGTACTTC
V: TRBV18; size: .; J: TRBJ2-3; D: .; CDR3: CASSQAGGTDTQYF; DNA: TGTGCCAGCTCGCAGGCCGGCGGGACAGATACGCAGTATTTT
V: TRBV28; size: few; J: TRBJ1-1; D: .; CDR3: CASSIADTEAFF; DNA: TGTGCCAGCAGCATCGCAGACACTGAAGCTTTCTTT
V: TRBV9; size: .; J: TRBJ2-3; D: .; CDR3: CASSVGSDTQYF; DNA: TGTGCCAGCAGCGTAGGCAGTGATACGCAGTATTTT
V: TRBV7-2; size: .; J: TRBJ1-2; D: .; CDR3: CASSLVVIANYGYTF; DNA: TGTGCCAGCAGCTTAGTCGTAATAGCTAACTATGGCTACACCTTC